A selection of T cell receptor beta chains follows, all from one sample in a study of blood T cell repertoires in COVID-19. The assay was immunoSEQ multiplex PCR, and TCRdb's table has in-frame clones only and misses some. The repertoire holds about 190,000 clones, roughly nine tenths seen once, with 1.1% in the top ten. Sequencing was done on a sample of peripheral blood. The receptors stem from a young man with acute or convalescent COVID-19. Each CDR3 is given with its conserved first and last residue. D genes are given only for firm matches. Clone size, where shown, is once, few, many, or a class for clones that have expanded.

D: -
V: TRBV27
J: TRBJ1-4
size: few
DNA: TGTGCCAGCAGTCCCCAGCGCCCGGGACTTCTTAATGAAAAACTGTTTTTT
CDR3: CASSPQRPGLLNEKLFF

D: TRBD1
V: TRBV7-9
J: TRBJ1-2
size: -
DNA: TGTGCCAGCAGCACACGGGACAGAGTAAATGGCTACACCTTC
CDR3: CASSTRDRVNGYTF

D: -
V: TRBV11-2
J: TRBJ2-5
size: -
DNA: TGTGCCAGCAGGCAACGGGAGTGGGAGACCCAGTACTTC
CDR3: CASRQREWETQYF

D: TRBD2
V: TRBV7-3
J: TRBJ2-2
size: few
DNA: TGTGCCAGCAGCTTCCGGACGGGAGGGGTAGGGGAGCTGTTTTTT
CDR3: CASSFRTGGVGELFF

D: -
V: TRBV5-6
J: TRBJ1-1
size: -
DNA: TGTGCCAGCAGCAACGGTTACACTGAAGCTTTCTTT
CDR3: CASSNGYTEAFF

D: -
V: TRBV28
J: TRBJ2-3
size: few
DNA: TGTGCCAGCAGTTTATTATTGGGGAGAGATACGCAGTATTTT
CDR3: CASSLLLGRDTQYF

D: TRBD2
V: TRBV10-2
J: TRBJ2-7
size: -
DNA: TGCGCCAGCAGTGACCAAGGAGCGGGGGCCATGGAGCAGTACTTC
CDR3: CASSDQGAGAMEQYF

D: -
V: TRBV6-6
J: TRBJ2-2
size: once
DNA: TGTGCCAGCACCCTACAGGCGACGAACACCGGGGAGCTGTTTTTT
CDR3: CASTLQATNTGELFF

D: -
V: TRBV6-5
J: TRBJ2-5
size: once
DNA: TGTGCCAGCAGTTCCCAACGCAGGGGACCCCAAGAGACCCAGTACTTC
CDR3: CASSSQRRGPQETQYF

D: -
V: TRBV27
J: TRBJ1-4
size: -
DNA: TGTGCCAGCATGGGTGACAAGGGGACTAATGAAAAACTGTTTTTT
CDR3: CASMGDKGTNEKLFF

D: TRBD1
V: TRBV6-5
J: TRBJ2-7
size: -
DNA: TGTGCCAGCAGTCCCGGGACAGGGTATACCTACGAGCAGTACTTC
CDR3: CASSPGTGYTYEQYF

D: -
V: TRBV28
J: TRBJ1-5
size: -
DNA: TGTGCCAGCAGTCGGACAGCCAATCAGCCCCAGCATTTT
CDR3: CASSRTANQPQHF

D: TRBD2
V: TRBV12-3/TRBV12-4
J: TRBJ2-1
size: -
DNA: TGTGCCAGCGGACTAGAATACTACAATGAGCAGTTCTTC
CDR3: CASGLEYYNEQFF

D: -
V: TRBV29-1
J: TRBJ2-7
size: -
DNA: TGCAGCGTGACCTCAACAGGGTTCCCCCACTACGAGCAGTACTTC
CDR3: CSVTSTGFPHYEQYF

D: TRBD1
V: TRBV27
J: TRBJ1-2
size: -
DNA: TGTGCCAGCAGTTTAACAGGGGGAGATGGCTACACCTTC
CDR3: CASSLTGGDGYTF

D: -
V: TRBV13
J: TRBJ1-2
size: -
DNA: TGTGCCAGCAGCGTGCAGGGAAATCTCCTCTATGGCTACACCTTC
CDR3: CASSVQGNLLYGYTF

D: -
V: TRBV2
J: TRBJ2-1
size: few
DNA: TGTGCCAGCAGTGAATCCCCAGGTAGCGGCCATGAGCAGTTCTTC
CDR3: CASSESPGSGHEQFF

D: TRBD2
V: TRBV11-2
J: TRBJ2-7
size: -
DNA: TGTGCCAGCAGCTTAACGTCGAGGGACTACTCCTACGAGCAGTACTTC
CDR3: CASSLTSRDYSYEQYF

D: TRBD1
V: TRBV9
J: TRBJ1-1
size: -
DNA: TGTGCCAGCAGCCTGAACCCACAGGGGTTTAAGGTGAACACTGAAGCTTTCTTT
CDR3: CASSLNPQGFKVNTEAFF

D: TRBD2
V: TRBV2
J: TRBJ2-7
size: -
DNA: TGTGCCAGCAGTGTTAGCGGGAGTTCAAGCTCCTACGAGCAGTACTTC
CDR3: CASSVSGSSSSYEQYF

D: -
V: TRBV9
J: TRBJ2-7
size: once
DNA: TGTGCCAGCGGGGCGTCGGACGAGCAGTACTTC
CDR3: CASGASDEQYF

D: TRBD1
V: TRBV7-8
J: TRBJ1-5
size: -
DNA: TGTGCCAGCAGCCCAGTGGGTAGTGGGACAGGGGGCAATCAGCCCCAGCATTTT
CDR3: CASSPVGSGTGGNQPQHF

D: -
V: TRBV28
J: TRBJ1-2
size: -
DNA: TGTGCCAGCAGTTTAACAGTGAACTATGGCTACACCTTC
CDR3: CASSLTVNYGYTF

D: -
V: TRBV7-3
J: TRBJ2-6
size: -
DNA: TGTGCCAGCAGCTACCCCAGGGGCGCTGGGGCCAACGTCCTGACTTTC
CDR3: CASSYPRGAGANVLTF

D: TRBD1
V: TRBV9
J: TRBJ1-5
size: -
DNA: TGTGCCAGCGGGGAAAGACAGGGCCATTTTAGCAATCAGCCCCAGCATTTT
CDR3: CASGERQGHFSNQPQHF

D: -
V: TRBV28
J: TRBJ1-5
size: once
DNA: TGTGCCAGCAGCCAGGGTCCTCAGCCCCAGCATTTT
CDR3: CASSQGPQPQHF

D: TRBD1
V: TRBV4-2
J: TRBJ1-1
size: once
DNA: TGTGCCAGCAGCCGGAAACTAAACAGGGGAGGAACTGAAGCTTTCTTT
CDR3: CASSRKLNRGGTEAFF

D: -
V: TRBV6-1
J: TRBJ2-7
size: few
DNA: TGTGCCAGCAGTGAAATGACTGCCTCCTACGAGCAGTACTTC
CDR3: CASSEMTASYEQYF

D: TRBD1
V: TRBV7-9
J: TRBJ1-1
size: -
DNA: TGTGCCAGCAGCTTAGTTCAGGGGGCGCACACTGAAGCTTTCTTT
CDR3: CASSLVQGAHTEAFF

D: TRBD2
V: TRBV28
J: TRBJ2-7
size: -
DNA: TGTGCCAGCAGTACCTCTAGCGGGGGAGTCGAGCAGTACTTC
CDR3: CASSTSSGGVEQYF

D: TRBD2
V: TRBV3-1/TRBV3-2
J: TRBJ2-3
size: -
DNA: TGTGCCAGCAGCGCAATCGGACTAGCGCAGGCTCGATGGCGGTATTTT
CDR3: CASSAIGLAQARWRYF

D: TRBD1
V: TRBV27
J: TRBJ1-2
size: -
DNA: TGTGCCAGCAGTTTCTCCCCGGGACAGCCAAACTCCTATGGCTACACCTTC
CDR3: CASSFSPGQPNSYGYTF

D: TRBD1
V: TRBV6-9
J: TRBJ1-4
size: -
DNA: TGTGCCGGAGACAGGGTCCCTAATGAAAAACTGTTTTTT
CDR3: CAGDRVPNEKLFF

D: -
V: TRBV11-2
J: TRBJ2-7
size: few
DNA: TGTGCCAGCAGCTTAGTGCAGGGGAGGGCCTACGAGCAGTACTTC
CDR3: CASSLVQGRAYEQYF

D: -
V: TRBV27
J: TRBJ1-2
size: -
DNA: TGTGCCAGCAGTCCAAAACAGGGTCCGGACTATGGCTACACCTTC
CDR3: CASSPKQGPDYGYTF

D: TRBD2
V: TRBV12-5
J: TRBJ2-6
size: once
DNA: TGTGCTAGTGGCCCGGGAGGGGGGGCCAACGTCCTGACTTTC
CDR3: CASGPGGGANVLTF

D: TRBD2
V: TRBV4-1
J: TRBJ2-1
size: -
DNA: TGCGCCAGCAGCCACGGGACTAGCGGGCACTACAATGAGCAGTTCTTC
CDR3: CASSHGTSGHYNEQFF

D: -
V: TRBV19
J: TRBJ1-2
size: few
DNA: TGTGCCAGTAGTATTGGGGTGCGAGAACAGGGCTATGGCTACACCTTC
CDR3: CASSIGVREQGYGYTF

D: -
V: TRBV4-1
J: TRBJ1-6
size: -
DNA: TGCGCCAGCAGCCAAGATCGCGCACGACAGTTGAGCTCCTATAATTCACCCCTCCACTTT
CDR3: CASSQDRARQLSSYNSPLHF

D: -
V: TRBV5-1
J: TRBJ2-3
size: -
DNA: TGCGCCAGCAGCTCGAGAGGTAGCACAGATACGCAGTATTTT
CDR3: CASSSRGSTDTQYF

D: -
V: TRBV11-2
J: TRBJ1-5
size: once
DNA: TGTGCCAGCAGCTTAGGGGGGGAACAGCCCCAGCATTTT
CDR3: CASSLGGEQPQHF

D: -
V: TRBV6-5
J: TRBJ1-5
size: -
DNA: TGTGCCAGCAGTCCCCTCAGTGAAGTCCAGCCCCAGCATTTT
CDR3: CASSPLSEVQPQHF

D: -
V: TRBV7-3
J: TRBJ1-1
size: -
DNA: TGTGCCAGCAGCTTATCGGGGGGCTCCTCTGAAGCTTTCTTT
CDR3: CASSLSGGSSEAFF

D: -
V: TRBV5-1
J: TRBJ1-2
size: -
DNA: TGCGCCAGCAGCTTGGATACAGACTATGGCTACACCTTC
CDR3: CASSLDTDYGYTF

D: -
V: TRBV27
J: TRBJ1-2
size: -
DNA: TGTGCCAGCAGTTCCCGGCTATCCGGGCCGACTAATGGCTACACCTTC
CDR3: CASSSRLSGPTNGYTF